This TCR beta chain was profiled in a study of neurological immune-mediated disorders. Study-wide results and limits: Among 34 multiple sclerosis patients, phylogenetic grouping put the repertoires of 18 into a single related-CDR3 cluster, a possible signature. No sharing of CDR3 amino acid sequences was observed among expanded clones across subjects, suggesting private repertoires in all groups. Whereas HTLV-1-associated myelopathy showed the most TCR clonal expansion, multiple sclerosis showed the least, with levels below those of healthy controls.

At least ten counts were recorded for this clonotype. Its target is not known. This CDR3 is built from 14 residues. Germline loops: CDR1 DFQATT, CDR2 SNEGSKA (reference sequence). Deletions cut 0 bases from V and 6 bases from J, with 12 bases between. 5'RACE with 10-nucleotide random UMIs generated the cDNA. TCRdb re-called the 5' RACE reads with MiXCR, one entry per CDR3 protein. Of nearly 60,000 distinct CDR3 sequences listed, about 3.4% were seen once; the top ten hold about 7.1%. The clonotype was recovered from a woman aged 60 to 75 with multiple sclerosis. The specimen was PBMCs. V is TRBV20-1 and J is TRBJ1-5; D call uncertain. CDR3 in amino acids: CSARDQGNGQPQHF. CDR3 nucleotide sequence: TGCAGTGCTAGAGATCAAGGGAATGGTCAGCCCCAGCATTTT.